The entry below gives a single T cell receptor beta chain sequence along with its context. Its antigen is undetermined. The data were taken from a study of cytomegalovirus exposure and HLA in healthy donors. The overall study: An early data release held around 80 million unique TCRs from HLA-typed donors.

V was clipped by 7 bases and J by 1 base, with 13 bases between them. CDR3 length: 14 residues. Germline V gene data show CDR1 as MNHNS and CDR2 as SASEGT. Vbeta (60) and Jbeta (13) primers were used in the PCR. Some clones are missing from TCRdb's copy, which holds only in-frame ones; the method was immunoSEQ multiplex PCR. The data show 200,000 or so clones, about 80% seen once. Each of the donors was a healthy bone marrow donor. Study-level results: Rates of TCR association differed by HLA locus in a later analysis, with DRB1 highest and HLA-C lowest.

Material for sequencing was PBMCs. This sequence joins TRBV6-1 and TRBJ1-2; D gene unclear. This TCR was sampled from a woman younger than 35 in good health and CMV-seropositive. As DNA, the CDR3 is TGTGCCAGCACACTTACGACACGTAACTATGGCTACACCTTC. Residues: CASTLTTRNYGYTF.